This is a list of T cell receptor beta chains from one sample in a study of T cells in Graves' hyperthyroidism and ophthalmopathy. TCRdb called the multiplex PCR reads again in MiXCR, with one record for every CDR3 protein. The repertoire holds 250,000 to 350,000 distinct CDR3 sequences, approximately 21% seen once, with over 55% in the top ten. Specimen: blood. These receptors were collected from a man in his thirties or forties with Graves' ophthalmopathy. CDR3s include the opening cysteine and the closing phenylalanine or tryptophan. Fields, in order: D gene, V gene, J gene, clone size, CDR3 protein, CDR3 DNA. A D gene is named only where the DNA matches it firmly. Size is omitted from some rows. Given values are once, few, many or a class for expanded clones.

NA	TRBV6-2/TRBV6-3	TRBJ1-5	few	CASSFLANSNQPQHF	TGTGCCAGCAGTTTCTTGGCTAATAGCAATCAGCCCCAGCATTTT
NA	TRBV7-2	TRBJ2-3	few	CASSPRYWEAPTDTQYF	TGTGCCAGCAGCCCCCGGTACTGGGAGGCACCCACAGATACGCAGTATTTT
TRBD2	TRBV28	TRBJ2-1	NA	CASSTSGGMVNEQFF	TGTGCCAGCAGTACAAGCGGGGGCATGGTCAATGAGCAGTTCTTC
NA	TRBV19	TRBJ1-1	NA	CASSSGLTNTEAFF	TGTGCCAGTAGTTCGGGACTCACGAACACTGAAGCTTTCTTT
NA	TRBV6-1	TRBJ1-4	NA	CASRRPMGHEKLFF	TGTGCCAGCAGGCGGCCAATGGGCCATGAAAAACTGTTTTTT
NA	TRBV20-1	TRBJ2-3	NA	CSARDYVVRSGTDTQYF	TGCAGTGCTAGAGATTATGTAGTCAGGTCTGGCACAGATACGCAGTATTTT
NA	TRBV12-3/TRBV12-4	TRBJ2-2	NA	CASSLFMGPKIYSGELFF	TGTGCCAGCAGTTTATTTATGGGCCCTAAAATATATTCCGGGGAGCTGTTTTTT
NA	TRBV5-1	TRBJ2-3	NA	CASSFPTDTQYF	TGCGCCAGCAGCTTCCCCACAGATACGCAGTATTTT
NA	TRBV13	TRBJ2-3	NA	CASSLDGTRTDTQYF	TGTGCCAGCAGCTTAGACGGGACCCGCACAGATACGCAGTATTTT
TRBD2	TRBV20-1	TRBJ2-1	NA	CSARGRTAGERTYNEQFF	TGCAGTGCTAGAGGACGGACAGCGGGAGAAAGGACCTACAATGAGCAGTTCTTC
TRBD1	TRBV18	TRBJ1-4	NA	CASSNSPPSRTGAEKLFF	TGTGCCAGCTCAAACTCACCTCCCTCAAGGACAGGGGCCGAAAAACTGTTTTTT
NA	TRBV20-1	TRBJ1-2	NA	CSVAINYGYTF	TGCAGTGTCGCGATTAACTATGGCTACACCTTC
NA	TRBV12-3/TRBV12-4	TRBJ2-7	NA	CASSFSGDSYEQYF	TGTGCCAGCAGTTTTTCCGGGGACTCCTACGAGCAGTACTTC
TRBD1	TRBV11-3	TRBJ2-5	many	CASSHRGTGAETQYF	TGTGCCAGCAGCCACCGTGGGACAGGGGCAGAGACCCAGTACTTC
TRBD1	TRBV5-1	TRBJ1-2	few	CASRSGQGHHYGYTF	TGCGCCAGCAGATCGGGACAGGGGCATCACTATGGCTACACCTTC
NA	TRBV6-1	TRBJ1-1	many	CASSEFFISEAFF	TGTGCCAGCAGTGAATTTTTCATCTCTGAAGCTTTCTTT
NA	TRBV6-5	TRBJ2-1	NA	CASSYLSSNEQFF	TGTGCCAGCAGTTACTTATCGAGCAATGAGCAGTTCTTC
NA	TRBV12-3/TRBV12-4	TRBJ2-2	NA	CASRLRDFNTGELFF	TGTGCCAGCAGACTCCGGGACTTCAACACCGGGGAGCTGTTTTTT
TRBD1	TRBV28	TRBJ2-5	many	CASSLPGQVETQYF	TGTGCCAGCAGTTTACCAGGACAGGTAGAGACCCAGTACTTC
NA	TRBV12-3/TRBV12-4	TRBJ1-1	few	CASSLKFNTEAFF	TGTGCCAGCAGTTTGAAGTTTAACACTGAAGCTTTCTTT
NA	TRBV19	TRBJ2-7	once	CASSMGSFTYEQYF	TGTGCCAGTAGTATGGGGTCATTCACCTACGAGCAGTACTTC
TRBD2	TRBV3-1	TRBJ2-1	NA	CASSPRDSPSGNYNEQFF	TGTGCCAGCAGCCCAAGGGATTCTCCTAGCGGGAACTACAATGAGCAGTTCTTC
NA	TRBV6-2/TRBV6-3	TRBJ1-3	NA	CASRQSNSGNTIYF	TGTGCCAGCAGACAGTCAAACTCTGGAAACACCATATATTTT
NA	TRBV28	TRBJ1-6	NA	CASSRDTGNSPLHF	TGTGCCAGCAGTCGAGACACGGGTAATTCACCCCTCCACTTT
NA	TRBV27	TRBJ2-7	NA	CASSNKGANSYEQYF	TGTGCCAGCAGTAACAAAGGGGCCAACTCCTACGAGCAGTACTTC
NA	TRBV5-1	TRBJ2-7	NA	CASSLYVGRRQEQYF	TGCGCCAGCAGCTTGTACGTGGGGAGACGACAGGAGCAGTACTTC
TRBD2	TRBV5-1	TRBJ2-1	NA	CASSLGLIAGDTYNEQFF	TGCGCCAGCAGCTTGGGTTTAATCGCGGGAGACACCTACAATGAGCAGTTCTTC
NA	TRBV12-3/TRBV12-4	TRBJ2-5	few	CASSLDGSEKTQYF	TGTGCCAGCAGTTTAGATGGGTCTGAGAAGACCCAGTACTTC
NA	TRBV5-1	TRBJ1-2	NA	CASSPEGQPHNYGHTF	TGCGCCAGCAGCCCTGAGGGGCAGCCGCATAACTATGGCCACACCTTC
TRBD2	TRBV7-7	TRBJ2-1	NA	CASSLDGVSGRNEQFF	TGTGCTAGCAGCTTAGATGGGGTTAGCGGGAGGAATGAGCAGTTCTTC
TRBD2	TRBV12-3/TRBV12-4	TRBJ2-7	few	CASSYGRLATNEQYF	TGTGCCAGCAGTTATGGGCGACTAGCGACGAACGAGCAGTACTTC
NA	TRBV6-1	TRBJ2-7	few	CASTQRAPSEQYF	TGTGCCAGCACGCAGCGGGCACCCTCCGAGCAGTACTTC
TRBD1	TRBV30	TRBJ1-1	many	CAWRGQQYTEAFF	TGTGCCTGGAGGGGACAGCAATACACTGAAGCTTTCTTT
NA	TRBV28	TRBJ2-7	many	CASSSPPKTHEQYF	TGTGCCAGCAGTTCGCCGCCCAAGACCCACGAGCAGTACTTC
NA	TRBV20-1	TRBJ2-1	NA	CSARDQDSPDNEQFF	TGCAGTGCTAGAGATCAGGACTCACCTGACAATGAGCAGTTCTTC
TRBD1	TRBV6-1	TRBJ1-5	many	CASSEDRGGNQPQHF	TGTGCCAGCAGTGAAGACAGGGGTGGCAATCAGCCCCAGCATTTT
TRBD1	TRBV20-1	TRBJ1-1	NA	CSAREGQGGDTEAFF	TGCAGTGCTAGAGAAGGGCAGGGGGGTGACACTGAAGCTTTCTTT